This is a list of T cell receptor beta chains from one sample in a study of blood T cells in healthy people across ages. Using its own MiXCR run on the 5' RACE reads, TCRdb lists one record per CDR3 protein. The sample lists 1.2 million to 1.5 million distinct CDR3 sequences, 59% occurring once. Input material: blood. The receptors shown here come from a man aged 18 to 29 in good health. CDR3s include the opening cysteine and the closing phenylalanine or tryptophan. Each record gives: V gene, D gene, J gene, clone size, CDR3 protein, CDR3 DNA. A D gene is named only where the DNA matches it firmly. Rows give clone size only sometimes, using once, few, many, or a class for an expanded clone.

>TRBV11-2|TRBD1|TRBJ1-2|NA
CASSGRTGGDGYTF
TGTGCCAGCAGCGGCCGGACAGGGGGTGACGGCTACACCTTC
>TRBV12-3/TRBV12-4|NA|TRBJ1-2|NA
CASSSLLQGGGGYTF
TGTGCCAGCAGTTCTCTTCTACAGGGAGGCGGCGGCTACACCTTC
>TRBV18|NA|TRBJ2-6|NA
CASSHREAGANVLTF
TGTGCCAGCTCACACAGGGAGGCTGGGGCCAACGTCCTGACTTTC
>TRBV20-1|TRBD1|TRBJ1-6|NA
CSAPDRDNSPLHF
TGCAGTGCCCCAGACAGGGACAATTCACCCCTCCACTTT
>TRBV20-1|TRBD2|TRBJ2-7|NA
CSAKAVGRPREQYF
TGCAGTGCCAAGGCCGTCGGGAGGCCTCGCGAGCAGTACTTC
>TRBV7-6|NA|TRBJ2-7|NA
CACSTSYEQYF
TGTGCCTGCAGCACGTCTTACGAGCAGTACTTC
>TRBV9|NA|TRBJ2-5|NA
CASSVDRGSQETQYF
TGTGCCAGCAGCGTGGACCGGGGCAGCCAAGAGACCCAGTACTTC
>TRBV29-1|TRBD2|TRBJ2-7|NA
CSVVLAGGPHEQYF
TGCAGCGTTGTACTAGCGGGGGGGCCGCACGAGCAGTACTTC
>TRBV28|NA|TRBJ1-4|few
CASRPTRGAGEKLFF
TGTGCCAGCAGGCCAACGAGGGGGGCAGGTGAAAAACTGTTTTTT
>TRBV29-1|NA|TRBJ2-1|NA
CSVPPGESYNEQFF
TGCAGCGTTCCCCCCGGGGAGAGTTACAATGAGCAGTTCTTC
>TRBV5-1|TRBD2|TRBJ2-1|few
CASSLPGLAGDNEQFF
TGCGCCAGCAGCTTACCGGGACTAGCGGGAGACAATGAGCAGTTCTTC
>TRBV4-1|NA|TRBJ1-2|NA
CASSQAGRHNNGYTF
TGCGCCAGCAGCCAAGCGGGACGCCATAACAATGGCTACACCTTC
>TRBV20-1|NA|TRBJ2-3|NA
CSALGFAPSTDTQYF
TGCAGTGCCCTTGGGTTCGCGCCAAGCACAGATACGCAGTATTTT
>TRBV29-1|TRBD1|TRBJ1-1|NA
CSVTGQGFGEVFF
TGCAGCGTCACAGGACAGGGGTTTGGTGAAGTTTTCTTT
>TRBV10-3|TRBD2|TRBJ2-7|few
CAIRGLAGYEQYF
TGTGCCATCCGGGGACTAGCGGGGTACGAGCAGTACTTC
>TRBV20-1|TRBD1|TRBJ2-4|few
CSARDRQLDRGRFGKNIQYF
TGCAGTGCTAGAGATCGGCAGCTGGACAGGGGGCGCTTTGGCAAAAACATTCAGTACTTC
>TRBV24-1|TRBD1|TRBJ2-1|few
CATSDPGTGQNEQFF
TGTGCCACCAGTGACCCCGGGACAGGGCAAAATGAGCAGTTCTTC
>TRBV25-1|NA|TRBJ2-3|NA
CASSSIRRGTPDTQYF
TGTGCCAGCAGTTCAATCCGCCGGGGAACCCCAGATACGCAGTATTTT
>TRBV28|NA|TRBJ1-2|few
CASNPTATYGYTF
TGTGCCAGCAATCCCACAGCGACCTATGGCTACACCTTC
>TRBV29-1|NA|TRBJ2-3|few
CSVATAEDTQYF
TGCAGCGTTGCCACAGCCGAAGACACGCAGTATTTT
>TRBV6-5|NA|TRBJ1-6|NA
CASASTTGGKVGPLHF
TGTGCCAGCGCTTCTACAACGGGGGGGAAGGTTGGACCCCTCCACTTT
>TRBV12-5|TRBD1|TRBJ2-2|NA
CASGQDRAEANTGELFF
TGTGCTAGTGGACAGGACAGGGCCGAGGCGAACACCGGGGAGCTGTTTTTT
>TRBV6-5|TRBD1|TRBJ2-7|NA
CAGSRDRGSYEQYF
TGTGCCGGCAGCCGGGACAGGGGAAGCTACGAGCAGTACTTC
>TRBV7-2|TRBD1|TRBJ1-1|NA
CASTTQGALGAFF
TGTGCCAGCACCACGCAGGGGGCGCTCGGGGCTTTCTTT
>TRBV12-3/TRBV12-4|TRBD2|TRBJ2-5|NA
CASGRLAGDNQETQYF
TGTGCCAGCGGAAGACTAGCGGGGGACAACCAAGAGACCCAGTACTTC
>TRBV7-2|NA|TRBJ2-7|NA
CASSLRGVSSYEQYF
TGTGCCAGCAGCTTAAGGGGGGTAAGCTCCTACGAGCAGTACTTC
>TRBV9|TRBD1|TRBJ1-1|once
CASSVGRDRGRAFF
TGTGCCAGCAGCGTAGGTCGGGACAGGGGACGAGCTTTCTTT
>TRBV11-2|NA|TRBJ1-2|NA
CASSLGAGGLIYGYTF
TGTGCCAGCAGCTTAGGGGCTGGGGGGCTGATCTATGGCTACACCTTC
>TRBV28|NA|TRBJ2-7|NA
CASSQTTGAMSSYEQYF
TGTGCCAGCAGTCAGACGACAGGCGCGATGAGCTCCTACGAGCAGTACTTC
>TRBV5-1|TRBD2|TRBJ2-2|many
CASSLISGVTGELFF
TGCGCCAGCAGCTTGATTAGCGGGGTCACCGGGGAGCTGTTTTTT
>TRBV7-2|TRBD2|TRBJ2-7|NA
CASSLRTRGYNEQYF
TGTGCCAGCAGCTTACGGACTAGGGGCTACAATGAGCAGTACTTC
>TRBV24-1|NA|TRBJ1-5|NA
CATSSTLNTNQPQHF
TGTGCCACCAGCTCGACACTTAATACCAATCAGCCCCAGCATTTT
>TRBV7-2|NA|TRBJ1-2|NA
CASSLWGRAYGYTF
TGTGCCAGCAGCTTATGGGGGCGCGCCTATGGCTACACCTTC
>TRBV7-8|NA|TRBJ2-1|few
CASSLVPVPNEQFF
TGTGCCAGCAGCTTAGTTCCCGTACCCAATGAGCAGTTCTTC
>TRBV29-1|NA|TRBJ1-2|NA
CSASWGNYGYTF
TGCAGCGCGTCGTGGGGAAACTATGGCTACACCTTC
>TRBV5-1|TRBD2|TRBJ2-1|NA
CASSLALGSGSSYNEQFF
TGCGCCAGCAGCTTGGCCCTAGGTAGCGGGAGCTCCTACAATGAGCAGTTCTTC
>TRBV4-1|TRBD2|TRBJ2-7|few
CASSPPGTSGNSEQYF
TGCGCCAGCAGCCCCCCCGGGACTAGCGGGAATAGCGAGCAGTACTTC
>TRBV7-9|NA|TRBJ1-2|few
CASRDSGDHYGYTF
TGTGCCAGCAGAGACTCGGGGGATCACTATGGCTACACCTTC
>TRBV4-1|NA|TRBJ2-5|NA
CASSQVTGNEQYF
TGCGCCAGCAGCCAAGTTACGGGGAATGAGCAGTACTTC
>TRBV20-1|NA|TRBJ2-7|NA
CSATREAEQYF
TGCAGTGCCACGAGGGAAGCGGAGCAGTACTTC
>TRBV6-6|TRBD1|TRBJ2-1|NA
CASSYGQGYEQFF
TGTGCCAGCAGTTACGGACAGGGGTATGAGCAGTTCTTC
>TRBV20-1|TRBD2|TRBJ2-1|NA
CSARPHLGRPAREQFF
TGCAGTGCTAGACCTCATCTCGGGAGGCCCGCGCGGGAGCAGTTCTTC
>TRBV10-2|NA|TRBJ1-2|NA
CASSERQLPNYGYTF
TGCGCCAGCAGTGAGCGACAGCTCCCTAACTATGGCTACACCTTC
>TRBV20-1|NA|TRBJ2-3|NA
CISRGAVGTDTQYF
TGCATCTCACGGGGGGCCGTGGGCACAGATACGCAGTATTTT
>TRBV9|TRBD1|TRBJ2-7|once
CASSGGWTGGPGLNYEQYF
TGTGCCAGCAGCGGAGGATGGACAGGGGGTCCGGGACTGAACTACGAGCAGTACTTC
>TRBV20-1|NA|TRBJ1-6|once
CSAPAGQLNSPLHF
TGCAGTGCCCCCGCAGGGCAACTAAATTCACCCCTCCACTTT
>TRBV25-1|TRBD1|TRBJ2-1|NA
CASSRSGTGLDEQFF
TGTGCCAGCAGCCGCTCCGGGACAGGGTTGGATGAGCAGTTCTTC